A selection of T cell receptor beta chains follows, all from one sample in a study of cytomegalovirus exposure and HLA in healthy donors. Assay used: immunoSEQ multiplex PCR; TCRdb lists only in-frame clones, some missing. The listing contains about 96,000 clones. The sample taken for sequencing was PBMCs. Receptors originate from a woman in her 30s in good health and CMV-seronegative. CDR3s include the opening cysteine and the closing phenylalanine or tryptophan. The D gene is left open where the match is weak.

d_call j_call v_call cdr3_nt cdr3_aa
TRBD1 TRBJ2-3 TRBV30 TGTGCCTGGAGCCTTCCTCCGGGACAGGGGACAGATACGCAGTATTTT CAWSLPPGQGTDTQYF
. TRBJ1-4 TRBV7-6 TGTGCCAGCAGCTTAGCGGTCGGGATTACAACTAATGAAAAACTGTTTTTT CASSLAVGITTNEKLFF
TRBD1 TRBJ2-5 TRBV18 TGTGCCAGCTCACCTCAGGGGGCGCGAGAGACCCAGTACTTC CASSPQGARETQYF
TRBD1 TRBJ2-3 TRBV11-3 TGTGCCAGCAGCTTGGGGACAGGGGAGACAGATACGCAGTATTTT CASSLGTGETDTQYF
TRBD1 TRBJ2-7 TRBV15 TGTGCCACCAGCAGAGAGCTAGGGACAGAGTCCTACGAGCAGTACTTC CATSRELGTESYEQYF
TRBD2 TRBJ2-1 TRBV2 TGTGCCAGCAGTGGGACTAGCGGGATCGGTGAGCAGTTCTTC CASSGTSGIGEQFF
. TRBJ2-1 TRBV18 TGTGCCAGCTCACCACCGGCCCACAATGAGCAGTTCTTC CASSPPAHNEQFF
TRBD1 TRBJ2-2 TRBV28 TGTGCCAGCACCGAATGGACAGGGGGCGCTTACACCGGGGAGCTGTTTTTT CASTEWTGGAYTGELFF
. TRBJ2-7 TRBV28 TGTGCCAGCAGCCTTCCAGGGAATTCCGAGCAGTACTTC CASSLPGNSEQYF
TRBD2 TRBJ2-3 TRBV7-2 TGTGCCAGCAGCTTTAGCGGGGGGGCCCCAGATACGCAGTATTTT CASSFSGGAPDTQYF
. TRBJ2-1 TRBV7-3 TGTGCCAGCAGCTTTCGACCCGGGGATGAGCAGTTCTTC CASSFRPGDEQFF
TRBD1 TRBJ1-1 TRBV5-1 TGCGCCAGCAGCTCGCAGGGGGAGACTACTGAAGCTTTCTTT CASSSQGETTEAFF
. TRBJ1-1 TRBV30 TGTGCCTGGAGCCCCGGGGGGGGCCAAGCTTTCTTT CAWSPGGGQAFF
. TRBJ1-1 TRBV7-9 TGTGCCAGCAGCCCTCAACGGAACCTGGCGGCCACTGAAGCTTTCTTT CASSPQRNLAATEAFF
. TRBJ1-4 TRBV5-4 TGTGCCAGCAGCTTGGGGCGGGCGGAAAAACTGTTTTTT CASSLGRAEKLFF
. TRBJ2-2 TRBV15 TGTGCCACCAGCCCCATGACTCCCGGGGAGCTGTTTTTT CATSPMTPGELFF
. TRBJ1-2 TRBV30 TGTGCCTGGAGTGTAAATAGTCACTCTAACTATGGCTACACCTTC CAWSVNSHSNYGYTF
TRBD2 TRBJ2-7 TRBV5-6 TGTGCCAGCAGCTCCCAACGGGACTATTTTTCCTACGAGCAGTACTTC CASSSQRDYFSYEQYF
TRBD2 TRBJ2-5 TRBV5-6 TGTGCCAGCAGCTCCGGAGCCGGGACTAGCTTTCAAGAGACCCAGTACTTC CASSSGAGTSFQETQYF
TRBD2 TRBJ2-5 TRBV19 TGTGCCAGTAGTCCAAATCCCGGGGGGGAAGAGACCCAGTACTTC CASSPNPGGEETQYF
. TRBJ1-2 TRBV10-3 TGTGCCATCAGTCCGGGCCCCGGGAGTGGCTACACCTTC CAISPGPGSGYTF
. TRBJ1-5 TRBV4-2 TGTGCCAGCAGCCAAGCGCGGGTTCAGCCCCAGCATTTT CASSQARVQPQHF
. TRBJ2-1 TRBV5-5 TGTGCCAGCAGCCTTGACAGGAGGACCTACAATGAGCAGTTCTTC CASSLDRRTYNEQFF
. TRBJ1-4 TRBV6-1 TGTGCCAGCAGTGCAGTTGCAACTAATGAAAAACTGTTTTTT CASSAVATNEKLFF
. TRBJ1-6 TRBV28 TGTGCCAGCAGTATGTGGACAGACTATAATTCACCCCTCCACTTT CASSMWTDYNSPLHF
. TRBJ1-6 TRBV6-5 TGTGCCAGCAGTTACGTGAGAAATAATTCACCCCTCCACTTT CASSYVRNNSPLHF
TRBD1 TRBJ1-1 TRBV4-1 TGCGCCAGCAGGACAGGGGAGGTCACTGAAGCTTTCTTT CASRTGEVTEAFF
. TRBJ2-3 TRBV7-2 TGTGCCAGCAGCACAGGGATACACACAGATACGCAGTATTTT CASSTGIHTDTQYF
TRBD2 TRBJ2-7 TRBV5-1 TGCGCCAGCAGCCTCGGACTAGCGGGGGACGAGCAGTACTTC CASSLGLAGDEQYF
TRBD2 TRBJ2-1 TRBV28 TGTGCCAGCCACTCACGGGGCGGGGGGGCCTACAATGAGCAGTTCTTC CASHSRGGGAYNEQFF
TRBD1 TRBJ2-2 TRBV5-1 TGCGCCAGCAGCTTTAGGGGCACGGGACAGCTCACCGGGGAGCTGTTTTTT CASSFRGTGQLTGELFF
. TRBJ2-1 TRBV6-6 TGTGCTAGCAGTCGCACGGATGAGCAGTTCTTC CASSRTDEQFF
. TRBJ2-3 TRBV11-3 TGTGCCAGCAGTAGGGGGGGGGCGAGCACAGATACGCAGTATTTT CASSRGGASTDTQYF
. TRBJ2-1 TRBV6-1 TGTGCCAGCAGTGAAGCCTCGGCGGGATACAATGAGCAGTTCTTC CASSEASAGYNEQFF
. TRBJ1-1 TRBV21-1 TGTGCCAGCAGCAAGCCACCGTTCGGTGAAGCTTTCTTT CASSKPPFGEAFF
. TRBJ1-1 TRBV19 TGTGCCGGTAGCCGGGGTATGAACACTGAAGCTTTCTTT CAGSRGMNTEAFF
TRBD1 TRBJ1-4 TRBV5-1 TGCGCCAGCAGCGCGGGGGGGACAGCCAATGAAAAACTGTTTTTT CASSAGGTANEKLFF
TRBD1 TRBJ2-3 TRBV29-1 TGCAGCGTTGAGGACAGGGGCTACGATACGCAGTATTTT CSVEDRGYDTQYF
. TRBJ1-1 TRBV15 TGTGCCACCAGCAGAGGCTCGGGAGGGGGGAACACTGAAGCTTTCTTT CATSRGSGGGNTEAFF
TRBD1 TRBJ2-1 TRBV10-3 TGTGCCATCAGTCATACCGGGACAGGGGGCGCGATAGCGGGGGCCTCCTACAATGAGCAGTTCTTC CAISHTGTGGAIAGASYNEQFF
TRBD2 TRBJ2-2 TRBV5-1 TGCGCCAGCAGCTTGGGCATGACTAGCGGGCACGGGGAGCTGTTTTTT CASSLGMTSGHGELFF
. TRBJ2-7 TRBV7-8 TGTGCCAGCAACATCCGGGACTCAACCTACGAGCAGTACTTC CASNIRDSTYEQYF
TRBD1 TRBJ2-3 TRBV10-2 TGCGCCAGCAACAGGGGGTCTGACACAGATACGCAGTATTTT CASNRGSDTDTQYF
TRBD1 TRBJ1-1 TRBV6-1 TGTGCCAGTCTAACAGGGGAGGTTGAAGCTTTCTTT CASLTGEVEAFF
TRBD2 TRBJ2-7 TRBV28 TGTGCCAGCAGGGGGGGACTAGTGGGAGATTACGAGCAGTACTTC CASRGGLVGDYEQYF
. TRBJ2-7 TRBV6-1 TGTGCCAGCAGTGGTAGTAAACGGGGTGTCGAGCAGTACTTC CASSGSKRGVEQYF
TRBD2 TRBJ2-3 TRBV7-3 TGTGCCAGCAGCTCATCGGGGGGTCGCCGAGATACGCAGTATTTT CASSSSGGRRDTQYF
TRBD1 TRBJ1-5 TRBV19 TGTGCCAGTACGTCGGACAGGAGAACCGATAGCAATCAGCCCCAGCATTTT CASTSDRRTDSNQPQHF
. TRBJ2-5 TRBV5-1 TGCGCCAGCAGGTACAGGGTTGAGACCCAGTACTTC CASRYRVETQYF
. TRBJ1-1 TRBV5-1 TGCGCCAGCAGCTTGGATGCAGGGGCCAAAGCTTTCTTT CASSLDAGAKAFF
TRBD1 TRBJ2-7 TRBV19 TGTGCCAGTAGTGACCCCGGGACAGTTTACGAGCAGTACTTC CASSDPGTVYEQYF